The present entry profiles one T cell receptor (beta chain) with its context. Its target is not known. The CDR3 runs 15 residues. V was trimmed by 3 bases and J by 2 bases, leaving 14 bases between them. CDR1 and CDR2 (germline): DFQATT, SNEGSKA (reference sequence). This sample stems from a study of identical twins. Study findings and constraints: When twins shared out-of-frame alpha sequences, those sequences had excess low generation probability. The models gave estimates that fell short of the out-of-frame TCR alpha sharing seen in monozygotic twins.

The cDNA had a unique molecular identifier and a template-switch universal primer site. TCRdb reanalysed the 5' RACE reads using MiXCR and keeps one entry per CDR3 protein. Counted here are roughly 570,000 distinct CDR3 sequences, around 9.6% occurring once; the ten biggest clones make up approximately 3.2%. This sample was shared with a second study, whose subject was yellow fever vaccine responses in identical twins.

The chain is built from TRBV20-1 and TRBJ2-1; a weak D match, TRBD2 (6 bases). This TCR was sampled from a woman younger than 35 in good health. Material: PBMCs. DNA for the CDR3: TGCAGTGCTAGCGGGAGAACGGGAACCTACAATGAGCAGTTCTTC. Protein sequence: CSASGRTGTYNEQFF.